These 8 T cell receptor beta chains share one sample of origin, sequenced in a study of T cell responses to AZD1222 COVID-19 vaccine. The repertoire was sequenced with immunoSEQ multiplex PCR; TCRdb's copy has only in-frame clones and lacks some. In the table there are about 140,000 clones, 91% of which are singletons. The material was peripheral blood, obtained 28 days after the second AZD1222 dose. The receptors derive from an adult who received the AZD1222 COVID-19 vaccine.

This chain links TRBV3-1 (or the pseudogene TRBV3-2) with TRBJ1-1, with 9 bases fitting TRBD1. This CDR3 contains 15 residues. Germline V gene lookup returns CDR1 LGHDT and CDR2 YNNKEL (reference sequence). The V gene end was trimmed by 4 bases and the J gene end by 5 bases; junction bases not matched to a gene: 8. This CDR3 reads CASSRLGQGRTEAFF. DNA for the CDR3: TGTGCCAGCAGCCGACTCGGACAGGGGAGGACTGAAGCTTTCTTT.

This chain uses TRBV29-1 with TRBJ2-7; 9 positions agree with TRBD1. This CDR3 contains 15 residues. V shed 3 bases and J 1 base; nucleotides not matched to a gene: 7. The germline V gene encodes CDR1 SQVTM and CDR2 ANQGSEA. The CDR3, as DNA: TGCAGCGTTGAGGGGGACAGGGAGGGGTCCTACGAGCAGTACTTC. Protein sequence: CSVEGDREGSYEQYF.

The chain couples TRBV3-1 (or the pseudogene TRBV3-2) to TRBJ2-5; no clear D gene. The V and J ends lost 1 base and 4 bases respectively, with 7 bases between them. This CDR3 has 13 amino acids. Germline CDR1 reads LGHDT; CDR2 reads YNNKEL (reference sequence). CDR3 sequence reads: CASSQADVETQYF. The CDR3 DNA is TGTGCCAGCAGCCAAGCGGACGTAGAGACCCAGTACTTC.

The V and J genes are TRBV12-3 or TRBV12-4 and TRBJ2-1; possibly TRBD1 or TRBD2 for D (5 bases each). The CDR3 runs to 13 residues. The V gene lost 8 bases and the J gene lost 7 bases, with 15 bases spanning the gap. In nucleotides, the CDR3 is TGTGCCAGCCGTGGGGACCTGAGGAATGAGCAGTTCTTC. This sequence encodes CASRGDLRNEQFF.

This chain connects TRBV7-9 to TRBJ1-1; D ambiguous. V was pared by 8 bases and J by 1 base, with 8 bases between. This CDR3 region has 12 residues. Germline loops: CDR1 SEHNR, CDR2 FQNEAQ (reference sequence). CDR3 DNA: TGTGCCAGCTCATTTGCGAACACTGAAGCTTTCTTT. Residues: CASSFANTEAFF. The variable domain in full, completed from reference TRBV7-9 and TRBJ1-1, reads DTGVSQNPRHKITKRGQNVTFRCDPISEHNRLYWYRQTLGQGPEFLTYFQNEAQLEKSRLLSDRFSAERPKGSFSTLEIQRTEQGDSAMYLCASSFANTEAFFGQGTRLTVV.

The rearrangement uses TRBV5-1 and TRBJ1-1; maybe TRBD1 (5 bases). CDR1 and CDR2 (germline): SGHRS, YFSETQ. CDR3 length: 15 residues. The germline V and J ends were trimmed by 0 bases and 1 base, with 10 bases remaining between them. The CDR3, as DNA: TGCGCCAGCAGCTTGGCCTGGGACCCGAACACTGAAGCTTTCTTT. Translation gives CASSLAWDPNTEAFF.

This clone has only one observation. This chain connects TRBV27 to TRBJ2-1; D uncertain. V was trimmed by 3 bases and J by 9 bases, leaving 9 bases between them. From germline, CDR1 is MNHEY and CDR2 SMNVEV (reference sequence). The length of the CDR3 is 12 residues. The CDR3 coding sequence is TGTGCCAGCAGTTTTGGGGATCGTGAGCAGTTCTTC. Translating it yields CASSFGDREQFF.

CDR3 loop: CASRQGASGNQPQHF. For the CDR3, the DNA is TGTGCCAGCAGGCAGGGGGCGAGTGGGAATCAGCCCCAGCATTTT. This chain links TRBV28 with TRBJ1-5, with TRBD1 matching 8 bases. CDR3 length: 15 amino acids. The V segment lost 6 bases and the J segment 4 bases; nucleotides outside the gene matches: 8. Germline loops: CDR1 MDHEN, CDR2 SYDVKM.